Listed below are T cell receptor beta chains from one sample, sequenced in a study of vaccination and CD4 T cells after COVID-19. Antigen specificity for these receptors is unknown. One entry per CDR3 protein, called by TCRdb with MiXCR from the PCR reads. The sample records almost 20,000 distinct CDR3 sequences, less than 55% being singletons. Sequencing used CD4+ T cells from blood, cultured in vitro. The receptors come from a human donor who had recovered from COVID-19. Each CDR3 is given with its conserved first and last residue. A D gene is named only where the DNA matches it firmly. Only some rows state a clone size, as once, few, many or a class for expanded clones.

TRBV20-1	-	TRBJ2-5	TRBD2	TGCAGTGCTTCAGCCCAGACTAGCGGGAGGAGGTGGGAGACCCAGTACTTC	CSASAQTSGRRWETQYF
TRBV7-3	few	TRBJ2-7	-	TGTGCCAGCAGCTTAAAAGCAGGGTTCCCTTCAAAGCAGTACTTC	CASSLKAGFPSKQYF
TRBV28	few	TRBJ2-3	-	TGTGCCAGCAGTTGGTCCTCCGGCACAGATACGCAGTATTTT	CASSWSSGTDTQYF
TRBV11-2	few	TRBJ1-5	-	TGTGCCAGCAGCTTCGGATCGGCGCAGCCCCAGCATTTT	CASSFGSAQPQHF
TRBV5-6	-	TRBJ2-5	-	TGTGCCAGCAGCAAGGGGACTTGGGGAGAGACCCAGTACTTC	CASSKGTWGETQYF
TRBV19	few	TRBJ2-5	TRBD2	TGTGCCAGTGGAAGGCGGGGGGATCGGCAAGAGACCCAGTACTTC	CASGRRGDRQETQYF
TRBV28	-	TRBJ1-3	-	TGTGCCAGCACAAGCTCTGGAAACACCATATATTTT	CASTSSGNTIYF
TRBV7-2	-	TRBJ1-1	-	TGTGCCAGCAGCTTAACCCCAGGGGCGAGCGCTGAAGCTTTCTTT	CASSLTPGASAEAFF
TRBV27	-	TRBJ2-2	-	TGTGCCAGCAGTTTGAGTGGGGGTGATACCGGGGAGCTGTTTTTT	CASSLSGGDTGELFF
TRBV7-2	once	TRBJ1-2	TRBD1	TGTGCCAGCAGCACCTCGACAGGGGATGGCTACACCTTC	CASSTSTGDGYTF
TRBV29-1	-	TRBJ1-2	TRBD1	TGCAGCGCCCTCGGACAGGGGTTATATGGCTACACCTTC	CSALGQGLYGYTF
TRBV6-2/TRBV6-3	-	TRBJ2-1	TRBD1	TGTGCCAGCAGACCCGTCCGGGACAGGGGGTACCGCGAGCAGTTCTTC	CASRPVRDRGYREQFF
TRBV5-1	-	TRBJ1-4	-	TGCGCCAGCAGCCCAGTCCCGGGGGGCCCTGAAAAACTGTTTTTT	CASSPVPGGPEKLFF
TRBV19	-	TRBJ2-7	TRBD1	TGTGCCAGTAGTACGAGACAGGGTTACGAGCAGTACTTC	CASSTRQGYEQYF
TRBV12-3/TRBV12-4	once	TRBJ2-7	TRBD1	TGTGCCAGCAGCCCGGGTAGGGGGCCCTCCGAGCAGTACTTC	CASSPGRGPSEQYF
TRBV7-7	few	TRBJ1-4	TRBD1	TGTGCTAGCAGCTCGACACAGGGGGAAAAACTGTTTTTT	CASSSTQGEKLFF
TRBV24-1	few	TRBJ2-1	-	TGTGCCACCAGTGATAGCTCCTCTTTCTACAATGAGCAGTTCTTC	CATSDSSSFYNEQFF
TRBV5-1	-	TRBJ1-2	-	TGCGCCAGCAGCTTGGAAGGCGTCAGCCGGTCCCGTTCAACTAACTATGGCTACACCTTC	CASSLEGVSRSRSTNYGYTF
TRBV7-6	few	TRBJ1-5	TRBD1	TGTGCCAGCAGCTTAGCGGGACAGTATAATAGCAATCAGCCCCAGCATTTT	CASSLAGQYNSNQPQHF
TRBV18	-	TRBJ2-7	TRBD2	TGTGCCAGCTCACCCGGGAGCGGGAGGGTATACGAGCAGTACTTC	CASSPGSGRVYEQYF
TRBV11-1	-	TRBJ2-5	-	TGTGCCAGCAGCTTAGCCGTGGAGAAAGAGACCCAGTACTTC	CASSLAVEKETQYF
TRBV2	-	TRBJ2-7	-	TGTGCCAGCAGTGAGAGGGGCTACGAGCAGTACTTC	CASSERGYEQYF
TRBV18	-	TRBJ1-4	TRBD1	TGTGCCAGCTCAGAGGGGACAGATCAAAAACTGTTTTTT	CASSEGTDQKLFF
TRBV5-4	once	TRBJ2-5	TRBD1	TGTGCCAGCAGCTTGGGTGGACAGGGACGAGAGACCCAGTACTTC	CASSLGGQGRETQYF
TRBV28	-	TRBJ1-1	TRBD1	TGTGCCAGCAGTTCCGGGACAGGGCGGACTGAAGCTTTCTTT	CASSSGTGRTEAFF
TRBV5-1	-	TRBJ1-1	-	TGCGCCAGCAGCCTCGTTGACAGTTTGGACACTGAAGCTTTCTTT	CASSLVDSLDTEAFF
TRBV7-3	-	TRBJ2-3	TRBD1	TGTGCCAGCAGTCGAGGGACAGGGAGCACAGATACGCAGTATTTT	CASSRGTGSTDTQYF
TRBV5-1	-	TRBJ2-3	-	TGCGCCAGCAGCTACACCGGGACCGTAGATACGCAGTATTTT	CASSYTGTVDTQYF
TRBV28	once	TRBJ2-7	TRBD2	TGTGCCAGCAGTTTAAAGTCTCTCCGGGGGGTAGCCTACGAGCAGTACTTC	CASSLKSLRGVAYEQYF
TRBV6-5	-	TRBJ2-7	-	TGTGCCAGCAGTTCCGACAGGATCTACGAGCAGTACTTC	CASSSDRIYEQYF
TRBV20-1	-	TRBJ1-5	-	TGCAGTGCTAGAGACAGGGGCAGATTCTATAGCAATCAGCCCCAGCATTTT	CSARDRGRFYSNQPQHF
TRBV15	few	TRBJ1-4	-	TGTGCCACCAGCAGAGAATCACGTGGTAATGAAAAACTGTTTTTT	CATSRESRGNEKLFF
TRBV19	few	TRBJ1-6	-	TGTGCCAGTAGTGACTCGGGACGCATCAATTCACCCCTCCACTTT	CASSDSGRINSPLHF
TRBV6-5	few	TRBJ2-1	TRBD2	TGTGCCAGCAGTTACGGGACTAGCAGGGACAATGAGCAGTTCTTC	CASSYGTSRDNEQFF
TRBV7-9	few	TRBJ1-5	-	TGTGCCAGCAGCTTAGCCTGGGGGCAGTTCGGCAATCAGCCCCAGCATTTT	CASSLAWGQFGNQPQHF
TRBV2	once	TRBJ2-2	-	TGTGCCAGCGGGGGGGGAGCAGGGGAGAACACCGGGGAGCTGTTTTTT	CASGGGAGENTGELFF
TRBV4-3	-	TRBJ2-7	TRBD2	TGCGCCAGCAGCCAGTGGGGGACTAGCGGAACAAACTCCTACGAGCAGTACTTC	CASSQWGTSGTNSYEQYF
TRBV24-1	few	TRBJ1-5	-	TGTGCCACCAGTGATAGGCATTGGTATAGCAATCAGCCCCAGCATTTT	CATSDRHWYSNQPQHF
TRBV19	-	TRBJ1-2	-	TGTGCCAGTAGTATGGTTGGCAGAGAACGGGAGGGCTACACCTTC	CASSMVGREREGYTF
TRBV6-5	-	TRBJ2-4	TRBD2	TGTGCCAGCAGTTACGGACTAGCGGGAGTGGGAAACATTCAGTACTTC	CASSYGLAGVGNIQYF
TRBV21-1	-	TRBJ1-5	-	TGTGCCAGCAGCAAAATGCCCCTGGCCAGGGATAGCAATCAGCCCCAGCATTTT	CASSKMPLARDSNQPQHF
TRBV28	-	TRBJ1-2	-	TGTGCCAGCAGTCCGCTCCTATTTATGGGTGGCTACACCTTC	CASSPLLFMGGYTF
TRBV27	few	TRBJ1-2	TRBD1	TGTGCCAGCAGACCACAGGGGGCTTTTAACTATGGCTACACCTTC	CASRPQGAFNYGYTF
TRBV28	-	TRBJ2-1	-	TGTGCCAGCGGAACATCCTACCGGTACAATGAGCAGTTCTTC	CASGTSYRYNEQFF
TRBV6-1	-	TRBJ1-1	-	TGTGCGTCCCGGGGGGGTAGCACTGAAGCTTTCTTT	CASRGGSTEAFF
TRBV20-1	-	TRBJ1-2	-	TGCAGTGCGACCGAAGACAGAATCTTCTATGGCTACACCTTC	CSATEDRIFYGYTF
TRBV30	-	TRBJ1-1	-	TGTGCCTGGAGCCCACAGGGGAACACTGAAGCTTTCTTT	CAWSPQGNTEAFF
TRBV19	-	TRBJ2-2	-	TGTGCCAGTACGACGACAGGCGGTTACGGGGAGCTGTTTTTT	CASTTTGGYGELFF
TRBV7-9	-	TRBJ2-3	-	TGTGCCAGCAGCTTGAACAGGGTCTCTAGCACAGATACGCAGTATTTT	CASSLNRVSSTDTQYF
TRBV20-1	-	TRBJ2-2	TRBD2	TGCAGTGCGATTAGCGGGAGGAACACCGGGGAGCTGTTTTTT	CSAISGRNTGELFF
TRBV30	-	TRBJ2-5	-	TGTGCCTCAACCCCTGGTCCCGGGCAAGAGACCCAGTACTTC	CASTPGPGQETQYF
TRBV27	few	TRBJ1-6	TRBD1	TGTGCCAGCACTATGTCAACCGGGACAGGAGATTCACCCCTCCACTTT	CASTMSTGTGDSPLHF